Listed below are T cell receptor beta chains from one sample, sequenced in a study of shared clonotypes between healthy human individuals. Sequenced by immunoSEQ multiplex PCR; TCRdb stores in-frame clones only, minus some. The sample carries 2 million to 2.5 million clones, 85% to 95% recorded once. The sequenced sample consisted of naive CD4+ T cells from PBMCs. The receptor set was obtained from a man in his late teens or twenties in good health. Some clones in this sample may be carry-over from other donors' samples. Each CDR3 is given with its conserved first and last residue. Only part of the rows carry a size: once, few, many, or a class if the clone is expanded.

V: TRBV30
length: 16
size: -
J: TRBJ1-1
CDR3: CAWSARPGRGDTEAFF

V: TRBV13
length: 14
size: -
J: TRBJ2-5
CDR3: CASSLKGGQETQYF

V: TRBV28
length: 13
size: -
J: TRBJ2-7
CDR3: CASSSGQGGEQYF

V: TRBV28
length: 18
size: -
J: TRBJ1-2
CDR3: CASSTPGLSPRGNYGYTF

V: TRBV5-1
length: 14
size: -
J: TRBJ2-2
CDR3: CASSPNHGDGELFF

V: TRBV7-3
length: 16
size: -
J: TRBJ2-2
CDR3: CASSPETAKNTGELFF

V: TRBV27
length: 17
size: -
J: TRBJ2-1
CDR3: CASNPGGGLALYNEQFF

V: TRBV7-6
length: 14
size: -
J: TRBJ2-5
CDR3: CASSRRTGTETQYF

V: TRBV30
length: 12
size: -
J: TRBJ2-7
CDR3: CAWRKLTYEQYF

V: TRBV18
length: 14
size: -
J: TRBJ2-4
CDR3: CASSPDWPWDIQYF

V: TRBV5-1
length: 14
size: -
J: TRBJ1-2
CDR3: CASSFGGGRNGYTF

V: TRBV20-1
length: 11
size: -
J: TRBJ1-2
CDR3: CSAVGHGGYTF

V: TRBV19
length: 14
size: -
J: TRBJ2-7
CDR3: CASSLQGSGYEQYF

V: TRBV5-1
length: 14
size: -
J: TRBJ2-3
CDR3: CASSASSGTDTQYF

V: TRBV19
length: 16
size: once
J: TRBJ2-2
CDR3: CANPSGVGKNTGELFF

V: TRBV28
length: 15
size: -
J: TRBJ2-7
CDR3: CASRGTGTRLYEQYF

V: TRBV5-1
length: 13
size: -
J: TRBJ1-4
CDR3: CASSSGIGEKLFF

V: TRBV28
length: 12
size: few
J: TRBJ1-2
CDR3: CASTTAGYGYTF

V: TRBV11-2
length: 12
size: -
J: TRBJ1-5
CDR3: CASSLVAGPQHF

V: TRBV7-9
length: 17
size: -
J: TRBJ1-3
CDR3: CASSEARPGYSGNTIYF

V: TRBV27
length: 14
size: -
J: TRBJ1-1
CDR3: CASSQWGGTLTAFF

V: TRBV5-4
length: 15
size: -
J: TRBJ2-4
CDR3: CASSSPGGREDIQYF

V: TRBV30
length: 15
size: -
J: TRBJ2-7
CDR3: CAWRGTGGVGYEQYF

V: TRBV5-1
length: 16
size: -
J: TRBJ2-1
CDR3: CASSPNAGTPYNEQFF

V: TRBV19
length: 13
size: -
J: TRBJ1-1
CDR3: CASQGQQNTEAFF

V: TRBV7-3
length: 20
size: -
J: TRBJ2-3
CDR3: CASSLKSAGHQVSGTDTQYF

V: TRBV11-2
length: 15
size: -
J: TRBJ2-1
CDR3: CASSLVAGQVYEQFF

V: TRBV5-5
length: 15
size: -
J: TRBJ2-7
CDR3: CASRPNPGAGYEQYF

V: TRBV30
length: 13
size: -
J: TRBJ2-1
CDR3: CAWLGPGGGEQFF

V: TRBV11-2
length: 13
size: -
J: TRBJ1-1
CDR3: CASSFRVNTEAFF

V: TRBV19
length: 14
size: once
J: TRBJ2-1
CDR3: CASSTGASYNEQFF

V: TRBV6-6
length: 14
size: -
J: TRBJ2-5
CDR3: CASSSSGGGETQYF

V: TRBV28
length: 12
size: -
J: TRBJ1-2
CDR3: CASSRDRGSYTF

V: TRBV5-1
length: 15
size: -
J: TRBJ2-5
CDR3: CASSFGRELGETQYF

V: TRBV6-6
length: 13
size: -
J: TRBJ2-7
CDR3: CASMGQGAYEQYF

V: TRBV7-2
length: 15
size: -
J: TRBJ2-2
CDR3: CASSLTSGTAGELFF

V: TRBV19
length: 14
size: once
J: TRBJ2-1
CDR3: CASTRLAGGNEQFF

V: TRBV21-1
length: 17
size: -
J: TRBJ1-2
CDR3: CASSEFRRAQGSRGYTF

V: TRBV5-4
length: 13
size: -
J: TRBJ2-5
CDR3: CASSGTDQETQYF

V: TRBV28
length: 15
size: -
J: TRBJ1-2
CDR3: CASSIPGTGFDGYTF

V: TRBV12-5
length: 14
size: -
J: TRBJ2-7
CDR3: CASGPDRGFYEQYF

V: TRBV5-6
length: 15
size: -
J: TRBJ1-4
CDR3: CASSRRLATNEKLFF

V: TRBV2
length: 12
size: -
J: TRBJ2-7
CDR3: CASSVSSYEQYF

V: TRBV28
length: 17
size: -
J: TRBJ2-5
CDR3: CASSPLRGRSSKETQYF

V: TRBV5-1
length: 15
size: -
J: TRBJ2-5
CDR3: CASSPSWTTQETQYF

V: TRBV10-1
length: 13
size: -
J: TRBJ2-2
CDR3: CASRQAVSGELFF

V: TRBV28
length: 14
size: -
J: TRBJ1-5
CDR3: CASSLFRGDQPQHF

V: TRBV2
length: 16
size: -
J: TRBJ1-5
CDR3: CATGAGVADGNQPQHF

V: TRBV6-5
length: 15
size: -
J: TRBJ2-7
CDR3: CASSYWGGDAYEQYF

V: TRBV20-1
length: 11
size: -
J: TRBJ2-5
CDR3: CSARLGETQYF

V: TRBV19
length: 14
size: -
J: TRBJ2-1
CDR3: CASKRESSYNEQFF

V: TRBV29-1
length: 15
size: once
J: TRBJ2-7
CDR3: CSETPRGRSSYEQYF

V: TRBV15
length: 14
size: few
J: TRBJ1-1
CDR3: CATSRGPGATEAFF

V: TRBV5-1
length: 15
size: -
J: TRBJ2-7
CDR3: CASSWSRDSTYEQYF

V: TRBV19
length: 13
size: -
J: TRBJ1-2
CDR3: CASTAYGMGGYTF

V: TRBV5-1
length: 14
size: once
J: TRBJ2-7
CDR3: CASSLRAESYEQYF

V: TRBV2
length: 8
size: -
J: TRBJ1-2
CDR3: CASRALTF

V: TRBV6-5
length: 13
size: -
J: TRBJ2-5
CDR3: CASSHRDSETQYF

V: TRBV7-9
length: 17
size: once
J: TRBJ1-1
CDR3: CASSLRTGGFGSTEAFF

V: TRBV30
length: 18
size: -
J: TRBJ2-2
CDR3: CAWIHYTSGGTVTGELFF